This T cell receptor (beta chain) derives from a study of blood T cell repertoires in COVID-19. About the research overall: The United States, Italy and Spain provided the acute and convalescent COVID-19 samples. From T cells, B-cell-depleted T cells, or PBMCs came the material, which was cDNA or gDNA.

TCRdb keeps only in-frame clones here, not all; method: immunoSEQ multiplex PCR. The sample lists around 230,000 clones, approximately 90% occurring once. Trimming removed 2 bases from V and 5 bases from J; junction bases left unmatched: 3. In germline, CDR1 is MNHNS, CDR2 SASEGT. The CDR3 spans 15 residues. The TCR was taken from a man aged 45-65 years with COVID-19, enrolled during active disease. Sequenced: peripheral blood. The J gene is TRBJ2-3, the V gene TRBV6-1, with TRBD2 matching 11 bases. Here the CDR3 DNA reads TGTGCCAGCAGTGAATCCCTAGCGGGAGGAGATACGCAGTATTTT. Amino acids: CASSESLAGGDTQYF.